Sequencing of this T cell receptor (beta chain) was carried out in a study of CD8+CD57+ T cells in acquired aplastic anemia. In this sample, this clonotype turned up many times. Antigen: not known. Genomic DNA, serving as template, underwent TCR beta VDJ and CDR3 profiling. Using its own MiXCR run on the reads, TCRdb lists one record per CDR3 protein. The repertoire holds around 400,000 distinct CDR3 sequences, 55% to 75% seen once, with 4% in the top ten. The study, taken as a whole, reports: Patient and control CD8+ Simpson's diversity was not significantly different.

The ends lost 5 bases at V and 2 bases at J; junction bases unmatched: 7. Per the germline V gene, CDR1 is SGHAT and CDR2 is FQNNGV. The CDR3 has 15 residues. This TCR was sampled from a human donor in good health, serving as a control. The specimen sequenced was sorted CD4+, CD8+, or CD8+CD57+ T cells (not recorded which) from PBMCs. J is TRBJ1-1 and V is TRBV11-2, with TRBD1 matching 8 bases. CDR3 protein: CASSPGTGLNTEAFF. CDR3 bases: TGTGCCAGCAGCCCTGGGACAGGTTTAAACACTGAAGCTTTCTTT.